The next 26 T cell receptor beta chains were all read from a single sample in a study of identical twins. TCRdb independently ran MiXCR on the 5' RACE reads; one entry per CDR3 protein. The sample lists 350,000 to 450,000 distinct CDR3 sequences, 18% occurring once. The sample taken for sequencing was naive T cells sorted from blood. The origin of the receptors is a middle-aged man in good health.

V and J are TRBV12-3 or TRBV12-4 and TRBJ1-4, with D possibly matching TRBD1 (5 bases). Trimming shortened V by 4 bases and J by 7 bases, and 16 bases separated the two germline ends. The CDR3 is 15 amino acids. The CDR3 DNA sequence: TGTGCCAGCAGTTCAGCCTCGGGACTGCCTGAAAAACTGTTTTTT. Amino acid sequence: CASSSASGLPEKLFF.

V and J are TRBV4-3 and TRBJ2-3; a weak D match, TRBD2 (7 bases). Germline V gene lookup returns CDR1 LGHNA and CDR2 YSLEER. The CDR3 contains 16 residues. Trimming took off 5 bases at V and 4 bases at J, with 19 bases between the two ends. CDR3: CASSTLWGGQPDTQYF. CDR3 bases: TGCGCCAGCAGCACCCTTTGGGGGGGGCAGCCAGATACGCAGTATTTT.

V is TRBV6-1 and J is TRBJ2-3; D perhaps matches TRBD2 (6 bases). The CDR3 sequence is 16 residues long. Per the germline V gene, CDR1 is MNHNS and CDR2 is SASEGT. The V and J ends lost 5 bases and 3 bases respectively, with 18 bases between them. The CDR3 DNA reads TGTGCCAGCAGTCCGCGGGACTCCATCCTTACAGATACGCAGTATTTT. Its protein product is CASSPRDSILTDTQYF.

This clonotype was observed a handful of times. This chain uses TRBV7-2 with TRBJ2-7, with TRBD2 matching 8 bases. Germline V lookup: CDR1 SGHTA, CDR2 FQGNSA. The trim removed 3 bases at V and 0 bases at J, leaving 4 bases unmatched. The CDR3 contains 15 residues. Written as DNA, the CDR3 is TGTGCCAGCAGCTTTGGTAGCGGGGTCTCCTACGAGCAGTACTTC. This encodes CASSFGSGVSYEQYF. The whole variable domain, remainder taken from reference TRBV7-2 and TRBJ2-7, is GAGVSQSPSNKVTEKGKDVELRCDPISGHTALYWYRQSLGQGLEFLIYFQGNSAPDKSGLPSDRFSAERTGGSVSTLTIQRTQQEDSAVYLCASSFGSGVSYEQYFGPGTRLTVT.

This clonotype was counted only a few times. V usage is TRBV29-1 and J usage is TRBJ2-7, with 8 bases that match TRBD2. After removal of 7 bases from V and 2 bases from J, the junction contained 7 bases not matched to a gene. Looked up from germline, CDR1 is SQVTM and CDR2 is ANQGSEA. CDR3 length: 13 amino acids. The CDR3 reads CSARLATPYEQYF. DNA for the CDR3: TGCAGCGCCAGACTAGCGACCCCCTACGAGCAGTACTTC.

This clonotype was seen ten or more times. The rearrangement joins TRBV5-1 to TRBJ2-5; 14 positions match TRBD2. Trimming removed 4 bases from V and 4 bases from J; junction bases left unmatched: 9. The CDR3 is 17 amino acids. Looked up from germline, CDR1 is SGHRS and CDR2 is YFSETQ. The CDR3 DNA reads TGCGCCAGCAGCCCTGGGACTAGCGGGGGAGTTTTAGAGACCCAGTACTTC. This encodes CASSPGTSGGVLETQYF.

This clonotype was counted only a few times. The rearrangement joins TRBV5-1 to TRBJ1-2, with TRBD1 identical over 7 bases. Germline lookup yields CDR1 SGHRS and CDR2 YFSETQ. The CDR3 is 15 residues long. The V gene end was trimmed by 4 bases and the J gene end by 4 bases; junction bases not matched to a gene: 10. CDR3 coding DNA: TGCGCCAGCAGCGGAATGGACAGGTCGGCCTATGGCTACACCTTC. Protein sequence: CASSGMDRSAYGYTF.

This clonotype showed up just a few times. This rearrangement joins TRBV20-1 to TRBJ2-7; 7 positions match TRBD1. Germline V lookup: CDR1 DFQATT, CDR2 SNEGSKA (reference sequence). Germline trimming cut 6 bases from V and 2 bases from J; bases unmatched to any gene: 10. This CDR3 region has 14 residues. The CDR3: CSAPRDRSPYEQYF. The CDR3 DNA reads as TGCAGTGCCCCCCGGGACAGATCACCCTACGAGCAGTACTTC.

The rearrangement joins TRBV20-1 to TRBJ2-5; D is perhaps TRBD2 (6 bases). Germline V gene data show CDR1 as DFQATT and CDR2 as SNEGSKA (reference sequence). Trimming cost V 3 bases and J 5 bases, with 13 bases left between them. This CDR3 contains 13 residues. CDR3 nucleotides: TGCAGTGCTAGTAGGAGGGTGGGGGAGACCCAGTACTTC. Its translation: CSASRRVGETQYF.

The chain has TRBV28 and TRBJ2-7; D might be TRBD1 (5 bases). Trimming removed 3 bases at V and 0 bases at J, with 9 bases between. The CDR3 is 14 residues long. Germline lookup yields CDR1 MDHEN and CDR2 SYDVKM. CDR3 bases: TGTGCCAGCAGTTTCCAGGGCGTCTCCTACGAGCAGTACTTC. This translates into CASSFQGVSYEQYF.

This chain connects TRBV20-1 to TRBJ1-1; 7 nucleotides align to TRBD1. CDR3 size: 14 residues. The ends lost 3 bases at V and 3 bases at J; junction bases unmatched: 7. Germline CDR1 DFQATT, CDR2 SNEGSKA (reference sequence). CDR3 sequence reads: CSASKGGSHTEAFF. DNA for the CDR3: TGCAGTGCTAGCAAAGGGGGCTCACACACTGAAGCTTTCTTT.

This sequence joins TRBV20-1 and TRBJ2-6, with D hard to call. The CDR3 spans 16 residues. Trimming pared 3 bases from V and 0 bases from J, leaving 12 bases between. Germline CDR1 and CDR2: DFQATT and SNEGSKA (reference sequence). CDR3 nucleotide sequence: TGCAGTGCTAGTCGAGGCACCTCCTCTGGGGCCAACGTCCTGACTTTC. Protein product: CSASRGTSSGANVLTF.

The V call is TRBV6-1, the J call TRBJ1-6; possibly TRBD1 for D (5 bases). The CDR3 runs to 16 residues. V was trimmed by 6 bases and J by 8 bases, leaving 20 bases between them. Germline V CDR1 and CDR2: MNHNS, SASEGT. In DNA, the CDR3 is TGTGCCAGCAGCTCCGCCGGGGCAAATCGGGATTCACCCCTCCACTTT. Its protein is CASSSAGANRDSPLHF.

This clonotype was seen only a few times. The genes are TRBV6-2 or TRBV6-3 and TRBJ2-1, with D perhaps TRBD1 (6 bases). This CDR3 has 14 residues. The germline V gene encodes CDR1 MNHEY and CDR2 SVGEGT. Trimming left V 6 bases short and J 3 bases short, with 12 bases between. The CDR3 sequence is CASRGALLYNEQFF. In nucleotides, the CDR3 is TGTGCCAGCAGGGGGGCCCTACTCTACAATGAGCAGTTCTTC.

The V call is TRBV3-1, the J call TRBJ1-1, with a tentative D call TRBD1 (6 bases). The CDR3 totals 13 residues. Trimming pared 4 bases from V and 7 bases from J, leaving 13 bases between. CDR1 is LGHDT and CDR2 is YNNKEL in the germline V gene (reference sequence). CDR3 bases: TGTGCCAGCAGCCCGGAAGCCAGGGGTGAAGCTTTCTTT. As protein: CASSPEARGEAFF.

This clonotype has ten or more counts. This chain uses TRBV5-1 with TRBJ2-1, with D possibly being TRBD1 (5 bases). CDR1 and CDR2 from the germline V gene are SGHRS and YFSETQ. The CDR3 is made up of 16 amino acids. The V end was cut by 3 bases, the J end by 2 bases, with 15 bases between. CDR3 in amino acids: CASSSPPGRAYNEQFF. In DNA form, the CDR3 reads TGCGCCAGCAGCTCCCCCCCTGGCAGGGCCTACAATGAGCAGTTCTTC. Full variable domain (missing parts from reference TRBV5-1 and TRBJ2-1): KAGVTQTPRYLIKTRGQQVTLSCSPISGHRSVSWYQQTPGQGLQFLFEYFSETQRNKGNFPGRFSGRQFSNSRSEMNVSTLELGDSALYLCASSSPPGRAYNEQFFGPGTRLTVL.

This rearrangement joins TRBV7-9 to TRBJ2-3, with TRBD2 as a possible D gene (6 bases). Trimming removed 0 bases at V and 6 bases at J, with 10 bases between. The CDR3 covers 14 residues. Germline CDR1 reads SEHNR; CDR2 reads FQNEAQ (reference sequence). CDR3 amino acids: CASSLAPGRDTQYF. The CDR3 bases are TGTGCCAGCAGCTTAGCGCCAGGGAGGGATACGCAGTATTTT.

The chain has TRBV6-5 and TRBJ1-2; no firm D call. The CDR3 loop spans 11 amino acids. Germline loops: CDR1 MNHEY, CDR2 SVGAGI. Trimming cost V 10 bases and J 6 bases, with 12 bases left between them. The CDR3 DNA sequence: TGTGCCACCGGACGGAGGGATGGCTACACCTTC. Protein sequence: CATGRRDGYTF.

This sequence joins TRBV12-3 or TRBV12-4 and TRBJ2-2, with 10 bases fitting TRBD2. J lost 2 bases, V lost 10 bases, and 10 bases had no gene match. This CDR3 spans 16 amino acids. The CDR3, as DNA: TGTGCCATATACGTAGCGGGAGGCCCTAACACCGGGGAGCTGTTTTTT. Amino acid sequence: CAIYVAGGPNTGELFF.

This clonotype was seen more than once but under ten times. The V and J genes are TRBV4-3 and TRBJ2-5; 10 bases line up with TRBD2. CDR1 LGHNA and CDR2 YSLEER come from the germline V gene. V shed 1 base and J 5 bases; nucleotides not matched to a gene: 7. CDR3 length: 16 amino acids. CDR3: CASSQGKRGGRETQYF. The CDR3, as DNA: TGCGCCAGCAGCCAAGGGAAGCGGGGGGGCCGCGAGACCCAGTACTTC.

This clonotype has just a few counts. The chain is built from TRBV29-1 and TRBJ2-3; 10 nucleotides line up with TRBD1. The junction had 4 bases not matched to a gene; V was cut back by 4 bases and J by 3 bases. CDR3 size: 14 residues. Germline V lookup: CDR1 SQVTM, CDR2 ANQGSEA. The CDR3 loop is CSVAGTGATDTQYF. CDR3 in DNA: TGCAGCGTTGCTGGGACAGGGGCTACAGATACGCAGTATTTT.

This clonotype has only a few counts. This chain uses TRBV18 with TRBJ1-4; D is ambiguous. The V gene lost 4 bases and the J gene lost 4 bases, with 13 bases spanning the gap. CDR1 is KGHSH and CDR2 is LQKENI in the germline V gene. This CDR3 spans 15 amino acids. The DNA for the CDR3 is TGTGCCAGCTCACAGATGACGGGTAGTAATGAAAAACTGTTTTTT. Protein: CASSQMTGSNEKLFF.

This clonotype has just a few counts. The rearrangement joins TRBV6-1 to TRBJ2-7; D is perhaps TRBD2 (6 bases). The CDR3 loop spans 15 amino acids. Germline-derived CDR1 and CDR2 are MNHNS and SASEGT. With 5 bases removed from V and 4 bases from J, the gap between germline ends came to 18 bases. CDR3 bases: TGTGCCAGCAGTACCACCGGGAGCAGCAGGTACGAGCAGTACTTC. As protein: CASSTTGSSRYEQYF.

Ten or more counts support this clonotype. V and J are TRBV4-3 and TRBJ2-5; 10 nucleotides agree with TRBD1. The CDR3 is 14 residues long. The V and J ends lost 4 bases and 4 bases, in that order; junction bases with no gene match: 3. The germline V gene has CDR1 LGHNA and CDR2 YSLEER. The CDR3: CASSLGQGGETQYF. The CDR3 DNA reads as TGCGCCAGCAGCCTTGGACAGGGGGGAGAGACCCAGTACTTC.

The chain couples TRBV5-1 to TRBJ2-2; TRBD1 matches at 7 bases. Germline V lookup: CDR1 SGHRS, CDR2 YFSETQ. The CDR3 covers 17 residues. Germline trimming cut 2 bases from V and 3 bases from J; bases unmatched to any gene: 10. The CDR3 region is CASSFDRQGLHTGELFF. CDR3 in DNA: TGCGCCAGCAGCTTTGATCGACAGGGCCTCCACACCGGGGAGCTGTTTTTT.

There are a few counts of this clonotype. The rearrangement links TRBV6-2 or TRBV6-3 to TRBJ2-7, with 16 positions matching TRBD2. Germline V lookup: CDR1 MNHEY, CDR2 SVGEGT. V trimming: 4 bases; J trimming: 0 bases; junction bases outside the gene matches: 9. The CDR3 covers 19 residues. CDR3 bases: TGTGCCAGCAGTTCCTCCGGGACTAGCGGGAGGGCCAGCTCCTACGAGCAGTACTTC. Translating gives CASSSSGTSGRASSYEQYF.